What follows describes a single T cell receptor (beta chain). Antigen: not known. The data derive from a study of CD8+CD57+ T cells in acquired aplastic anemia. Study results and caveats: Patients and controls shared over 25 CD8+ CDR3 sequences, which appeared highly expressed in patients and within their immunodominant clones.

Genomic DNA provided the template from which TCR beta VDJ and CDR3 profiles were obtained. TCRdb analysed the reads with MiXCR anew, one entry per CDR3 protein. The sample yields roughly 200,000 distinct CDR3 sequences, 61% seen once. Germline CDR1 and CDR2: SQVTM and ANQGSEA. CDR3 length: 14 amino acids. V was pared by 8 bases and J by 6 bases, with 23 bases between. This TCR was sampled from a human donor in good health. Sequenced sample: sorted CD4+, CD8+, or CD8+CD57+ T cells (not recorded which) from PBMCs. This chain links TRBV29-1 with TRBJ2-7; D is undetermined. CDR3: CSSFTAPGSGEQYF. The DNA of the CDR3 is TGCAGCAGTTTCACGGCTCCCGGATCCGGCGAGCAGTACTTC.